The 31 T cell receptor beta chains presented below share a single source sample, sequenced in a study of blood T cell repertoires in COVID-19 (dated by TCRdb to between 2020 and 2021). The method was the immunoSEQ multiplex PCR assay. TCRdb stores this immuneACCESS table with in-frame sequences only. Part of the clones is absent; in the studies checked, under half of the shortfall reflects unresolved V genes, and no reason is known for the rest. For this sample the table gives about 380,000 clones, of which almost 90% were detected only once. In total, the top ten clones hold 5% to 8.5% of the sample. Sequenced material: peripheral blood. Source of these receptors: a man aged 18 to 35 with active or convalescent COVID-19.

In this sample, this clone turned up a few times. The rearrangement joins TRBV4-1 to TRBJ2-1; 10 bases agree with TRBD2. The germline CDR1 and CDR2 sequences are MGHRA and YSYEKL. Unmatched junction bases numbered 11, after V lost 5 bases and J lost 7 bases. This CDR3 comprises 16 residues. The DNA for the CDR3 is TGCGCCAGCAGCTCCTTAAGCGGGAGGGCCGGGAATGAGCAGTTCTTC. This sequence encodes CASSSLSGRAGNEQFF.

The rearrangement links TRBV28 to TRBJ2-3, with D possibly TRBD1 on 5 matching bases. The length of the CDR3 is 15 residues. Germline loops: CDR1 MDHEN, CDR2 SYDVKM. The V end was cut by 6 bases, the J end by 4 bases, with 17 bases between. CDR3 in amino acids: CASSRGPKGADTQYF. The CDR3 DNA is TGTGCCAGCAGCCGTGGTCCTAAAGGGGCAGATACGCAGTATTTT. Full variable domain (remainder filled in from reference TRBV28 and TRBJ2-3): DVKVTQSSRYLVKRTGEKVFLECVQDMDHENMFWYRQDPGLGLRLIYFSYDVKMKEKGDIPEGYSVSREKKERFSLILESASTNQTSMYLCASSRGPKGADTQYFGPGTRLTVL.

The J gene is TRBJ1-5, the V gene TRBV6-6; D gene unclear. The V and J ends lost 5 bases and 9 bases respectively, with 14 bases between them. The CDR3 sequence is 13 residues long. Germline V gene sequence: CDR1 MNHNY, CDR2 SVGAGI (reference sequence). CDR3 protein: CASSPPSERPQHF. The CDR3, as DNA: TGTGCCAGCAGTCCCCCCAGTGAAAGGCCCCAGCATTTT.

The chain combines TRBV19 with TRBJ1-1, with TRBD1 matching over 9 bases. V lost 5 bases and J lost 6; bases outside the gene matches: 4. This CDR3 has 13 amino acids. Germline V lookup: CDR1 LNHDA, CDR2 SQIVND (reference sequence). CDR3 protein: CASSPGQGAEAFF. The CDR3 DNA follows: TGTGCCAGTAGTCCGGGACAGGGCGCTGAAGCTTTCTTT.

This rearrangement joins TRBV24-1 to TRBJ2-1, with a weak D call TRBD1 (6 bases). The CDR3 totals 17 residues. Germline lookup yields CDR1 KGHDR and CDR2 SFDVKD. Deletions cut 0 bases from V and 5 bases from J, with 16 bases between. CDR3: CATSDLGQSENHNEQFF. CDR3 DNA: TGTGCCACCAGTGATTTGGGACAGTCAGAGAACCACAATGAGCAGTTCTTC.

This CDR3 is CASSPGYLPYEQYF. The DNA for the CDR3 is TGTGCCAGCAGTCCAGGGTATCTCCCTTACGAGCAGTACTTC. The chain joins TRBV6-6 to TRBJ2-7, with D tentatively TRBD1 (5 bases). Germline V gene lookup returns CDR1 MNHNY and CDR2 SVGAGI (reference sequence). The length of the CDR3 is 14 residues. V gave up 5 bases and J gave up 4 bases, with 15 bases separating them.

The V call is TRBV19, the J call TRBJ1-3; a possible D gene is TRBD1 (5 bases). CDR1 is LNHDA, CDR2 SQIVND, per germline (reference sequence). With 8 bases removed from V and 0 bases from J, the gap between germline ends came to 20 bases. CDR3 size: 17 residues. The CDR3 loop is CASDRPGKPASGNTIYF. The CDR3 bases are TGTGCCAGTGACCGCCCAGGGAAGCCGGCCTCTGGAAACACCATATATTTT.

The chain uses TRBV4-2 and TRBJ1-5, with TRBD1 as a possible D gene (5 bases). The CDR3 runs to 15 residues. V lost 0 bases, J lost 7 bases, and 13 bases lay in between. CDR1 and CDR2 (germline): LGHNA, YNFKEQ. The CDR3 DNA reads TGTGCCAGCAGCCAAGATCCTGGGGGAGGGCAGCCCCAGCATTTT. Its translation: CASSQDPGGGQPQHF.

This sequence joins TRBV7-6 and TRBJ2-2, with TRBD2 identical over 16 bases. The V gene's germline CDR1 is SGHVS and CDR2 FNYEAQ. Trimming removed 4 bases from V and 3 bases from J; junction bases left unmatched: 11. The CDR3 extends over 20 amino acids. The CDR3 loop reads CASSSPPGLAGGPYTGELFF. CDR3 nucleotide sequence: TGTGCCAGCAGCTCGCCCCCGGGACTAGCGGGAGGGCCTTACACCGGGGAGCTGTTTTTT.

This chain uses TRBV6-2 or TRBV6-3 with TRBJ2-7; tentatively, D is TRBD1 (5 bases). Trimming left V 4 bases short and J 3 bases short, with 13 bases between. The CDR3 spans 14 residues. CDR1 and CDR2 (germline): MNHEY, SVGEGT. The CDR3 here is CASSSHRNGYEQYF. CDR3 bases: TGTGCCAGCAGTTCCCACAGGAATGGCTACGAGCAGTACTTC.

The V call is TRBV6-5, the J call TRBJ1-1; D call uncertain. Trimming removed 7 bases from V and 5 bases from J, with 17 bases in between. Germline V CDR1 and CDR2: MNHEY, SVGAGI. CDR3 length: 14 residues. This chain's CDR3 is CASTNDKGGTEAFF. CDR3 bases: TGTGCCAGCACCAACGACAAGGGAGGAACTGAAGCTTTCTTT.

This clone appeared a single time. The genes are TRBV28 and TRBJ2-7; D is uncertain. The germline V gene has CDR1 MDHEN and CDR2 SYDVKM. V lost 8 bases, J lost 3 bases, and 5 bases lay in between. The CDR3 covers 10 residues. In DNA, the CDR3 is TGTGCCAGCCCCCTCTACGAGCAGTACTTC. It codes for CASPLYEQYF.

The chain is built from TRBV3-1 (or the pseudogene TRBV3-2) and TRBJ1-3; D may be TRBD1 (5 bases). The V and J ends lost 4 bases and 7 bases respectively, with 17 bases between them. This CDR3 comprises 15 residues. Per germline, CDR1 LGHDT and CDR2 YNNKEL (reference sequence). CDR3 sequence: CASSPREGSGNTIYF. CDR3 coding DNA: TGTGCCAGCAGCCCCAGGGAGGGGAGCGGGAACACCATATATTTT.

The J gene is TRBJ2-3, the V gene TRBV6-5; 11 nucleotides line up with TRBD2. The CDR3 sequence is 14 residues long. The germline CDR1 and CDR2 sequences are MNHEY and SVGAGI. Unmatched junction bases numbered 5, after V lost 6 bases and J lost 6 bases. The CDR3 DNA sequence: TGTGCCAGCAGCCTAGCGGGGGGTCCCGATACGCAGTATTTT. Amino acid sequence: CASSLAGGPDTQYF.

This clone was seen more than once but under ten times. The V and J genes are TRBV2 and TRBJ2-7; D remains ambiguous. Trimming removed 5 bases at V and 0 bases at J, with 11 bases between. There are 14 residues in the CDR3. Germline V lookup: CDR1 SNHLY, CDR2 FYNNEI. Written as DNA, the CDR3 is TGTGCCAGCAGTTCGACACCGAGCTCCTACGAGCAGTACTTC. It encodes CASSSTPSSYEQYF.

As to this clone: The sample has other DNA sequences that encode this CDR3 too. V gene TRBV28 combines with J gene TRBJ2-7, with 8 bases identical to TRBD1. CDR3 length: 13 amino acids. V gave up 2 bases and J gave up 3 bases; unmatched junction bases: 0. Looked up from germline, CDR1 is MDHEN and CDR2 is SYDVKM. CDR3 sequence reads: CASSLDRGYEQYF. CDR3 coding DNA: TGTGCCAGCAGTTTAGACAGGGGCTACGAGCAGTACTTC. Full variable domain (missing parts from reference TRBV28 and TRBJ2-7): DVKVTQSSRYLVKRTGEKVFLECVQDMDHENMFWYRQDPGLGLRLIYFSYDVKMKEKGDIPEGYSVSREKKERFSLILESASTNQTSMYLCASSLDRGYEQYFGPGTRLTVT.

The chain is built from TRBV7-2 and TRBJ1-2; possible D gene TRBD1, 5 bases. Looked up from germline, CDR1 is SGHTA and CDR2 is FQGNSA. The germline V and J ends were trimmed by 2 bases and 8 bases, with 15 bases remaining between them. The CDR3 loop spans 14 amino acids. CDR3 DNA: TGTGCCAGCAGCTTAATTGGGCAAAAGGGGGGCTACACCTTC. The encoded protein is CASSLIGQKGGYTF.

This sequence joins TRBV7-9 and TRBJ2-7; 9 bases map to TRBD1. CDR3 size: 14 residues. V lost 4 bases to trimming and J lost 7 bases; unmatched junction nucleotides: 8. Germline assignment: CDR1 SEHNR and CDR2 FQNEAQ (reference sequence). CDR3 in DNA: TGTGCCAGCAGCTCGCCGGGACAGGGAAGGGAGCAGTACTTC. Its translation: CASSSPGQGREQYF.

This clone was detected only a few times. V usage is TRBV6-1 and J usage is TRBJ1-3; TRBD1 might be the D (5 bases). The CDR3 runs 15 residues. The V end was cut by 3 bases, the J end by 0 bases, with 9 bases between. Germline V gene sequence: CDR1 MNHNS, CDR2 SASEGT. The DNA of the CDR3 is TGTGCCAGCAGTGACGGGGGGTTCTCTGGAAACACCATATATTTT. Encoded protein: CASSDGGFSGNTIYF.

The J gene is TRBJ1-3, the V gene TRBV9; no clear D gene. V was clipped by 3 bases and J by 0 bases, with 10 bases between them. The length of the CDR3 is 15 residues. Germline loops: CDR1 SGDLS, CDR2 YYNGEE. The CDR3 region is CASSAQVNSGNTIYF. The CDR3, as DNA: TGTGCCAGCAGCGCTCAGGTCAACTCTGGAAACACCATATATTTT.

This chain links TRBV7-9 with TRBJ1-4; weak D call: TRBD1 (5 bases). Trimming took off 1 base at V and 6 bases at J, with 12 bases between the two ends. Germline-derived CDR1 and CDR2 are SEHNR and FQNEAQ (reference sequence). The CDR3 has 15 amino acids. Here the CDR3 DNA reads TGTGCCAGCAGCTTAGGCCAGGGCCTGGATGAAAAACTGTTTTTT. Its protein is CASSLGQGLDEKLFF. Using reference TRBV7-9 and TRBJ1-4 for the parts outside the CDR3, the full variable domain is DTGVSQNPRHKITKRGQNVTFRCDPISEHNRLYWYRQTLGQGPEFLTYFQNEAQLEKSRLLSDRFSAERPKGSFSTLEIQRTEQGDSAMYLCASSLGQGLDEKLFFGSGTQLSVL.

V and J are TRBV2 and TRBJ2-1, with 7 nucleotides matching TRBD2. This CDR3 is 15 amino acids long. The ends lost 6 bases at V and 7 bases at J; junction bases unmatched: 12. CDR1 is SNHLY and CDR2 is FYNNEI in the germline V gene. Here the CDR3 reads CASRRPLGGSNEQFF. CDR3 sequence (DNA): TGTGCCAGCAGGAGACCTTTGGGCGGGAGTAATGAGCAGTTCTTC.

The chain couples TRBV5-4 to TRBJ2-5, with TRBD1 matching 9 bases. Per the germline V gene, CDR1 is SGHNT and CDR2 is YYREEE (reference sequence). The J segment lost 1 base and the V segment lost 4 bases, leaving 5 bases of the junction unmatched. This CDR3 is 15 amino acids long. The CDR3 sequence: CASSTGDRAQETQYF. The CDR3 DNA sequence: TGTGCCAGCAGCACGGGGGACAGGGCCCAAGAGACCCAGTACTTC. Combining the CDR3 with reference TRBV5-4 and TRBJ2-5 gives the whole variable domain ETGVTQSPTHLIKTRGQQVTLRCSSQSGHNTVSWYQQALGQGPQFIFQYYREEENGRGNFPPRFSGLQFPNYSSELNVNALELDDSALYLCASSTGDRAQETQYFGPGTRLLVL.

J is TRBJ1-5 and V is TRBV19; D is unresolved. V was shortened by 2 bases and J by 0 bases, with 14 bases between the two germline ends. The V gene's germline CDR1 is LNHDA and CDR2 SQIVND (reference sequence). This CDR3 region has 17 residues. The CDR3 region is CASSIFPRGYSNQPQHF. The CDR3 coding sequence is TGTGCCAGTAGTATATTCCCACGGGGATATAGCAATCAGCCCCAGCATTTT.

The V call is TRBV7-8, the J call TRBJ1-1, with a possible D match to TRBD1 (6 bases). Germline lookup yields CDR1 SGHVS and CDR2 FQNEAQ. The CDR3 contains 17 residues. Trimming removed 5 bases at V and 1 base at J, with 20 bases between. The CDR3 sequence: CASSPPAGGLRNTEAFF. The CDR3 coding sequence is TGTGCCAGCAGCCCACCGGCGGGGGGCCTACGGAACACTGAAGCTTTCTTT.

This chain connects TRBV18 to TRBJ2-7; the D is unclear. Germline V gene lookup returns CDR1 KGHSH and CDR2 LQKENI. Trimming left V 6 bases short and J 3 bases short, with 12 bases between. The CDR3 is 13 residues long. This chain's CDR3 is CASSPGPVYEQYF. The CDR3 region has the DNA TGTGCCAGCTCTCCAGGTCCGGTCTACGAGCAGTACTTC.

This chain connects TRBV12-3 or TRBV12-4 to TRBJ2-1; TRBD1 might be the D (6 bases). V was pared by 5 bases and J by 8 bases, with 10 bases between. The CDR3 runs to 12 residues. CDR3 loop: CASSQGSDEQFF. The CDR3 region has the DNA TGTGCCAGCAGTCAGGGGAGCGATGAGCAGTTCTTC.

The chain recombines TRBV27 with TRBJ1-1; the match to TRBD1 covers 8 bases. The CDR3 runs 14 residues. V trimming: 3 bases; J trimming: 5 bases; junction bases outside the gene matches: 5. Germline-derived CDR1 and CDR2 are MNHEY and SMNVEV (reference sequence). The CDR3 DNA reads as TGTGCCAGCAGTTTGGCCAGGGGGCGGACTGAAGCTTTCTTT. It translates to CASSLARGRTEAFF.

The V call is TRBV18, the J call TRBJ1-3; weak D call: TRBD1 (5 bases). Germline V gives CDR1 KGHSH, CDR2 LQKENI. The CDR3 is 14 residues long. V was cut by 6 bases and J by 5 bases, with 14 bases left in between. As DNA, the CDR3 is TGTGCCAGCTCGACCGACTTGGGGCGAAACACCATATATTTT. Its protein product is CASSTDLGRNTIYF.

The chain links TRBV24-1 to TRBJ2-1; 10 nucleotides line up with TRBD2. Germline lookup yields CDR1 KGHDR and CDR2 SFDVKD. Germline trimming cut 3 bases from V and 0 bases from J; bases unmatched to any gene: 13. The CDR3 loop spans 20 amino acids. Written as DNA, the CDR3 is TGTGCCACCAGTGATCCCCAAGGGCTAGCGGGAGCTAGCTCCTACAATGAGCAGTTCTTC. Encoded protein: CATSDPQGLAGASSYNEQFF.

The chain joins TRBV7-9 to TRBJ1-1; D might be TRBD1 (6 bases). The CDR3 spans 14 residues. CDR1 is SEHNR, CDR2 FQNEAQ, per germline (reference sequence). V was shortened by 1 base and J by 1 base, with 7 bases between the two germline ends. Written as DNA, the CDR3 is TGTGCCAGCAGCTTAGGGGACAAGAACACTGAAGCTTTCTTT. The encoded protein is CASSLGDKNTEAFF.